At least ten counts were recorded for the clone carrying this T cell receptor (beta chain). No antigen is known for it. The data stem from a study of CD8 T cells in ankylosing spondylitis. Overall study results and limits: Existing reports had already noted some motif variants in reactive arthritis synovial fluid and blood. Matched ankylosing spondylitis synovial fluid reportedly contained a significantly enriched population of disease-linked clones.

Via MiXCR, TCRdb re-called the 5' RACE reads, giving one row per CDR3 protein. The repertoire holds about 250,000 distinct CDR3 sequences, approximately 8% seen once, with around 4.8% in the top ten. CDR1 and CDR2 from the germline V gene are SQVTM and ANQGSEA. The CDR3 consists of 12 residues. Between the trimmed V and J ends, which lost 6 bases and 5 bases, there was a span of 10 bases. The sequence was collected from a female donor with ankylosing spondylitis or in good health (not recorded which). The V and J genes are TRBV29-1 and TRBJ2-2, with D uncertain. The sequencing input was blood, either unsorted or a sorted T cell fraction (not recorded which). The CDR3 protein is CSVGSRTGELFF. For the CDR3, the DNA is TGCAGCGTGGGAAGCAGGACCGGGGAGCTGTTTTTT.